This T cell receptor beta chain was sequenced for a study of T cell repertoires in cytomegalovirus infection (dated by TCRdb to between 2018 and 2020). Notes on the research overall: The peptide stimulations were aimed at well-studied HLA-B-restricted epitopes as well as recently identified HLA-C-restricted CMV epitopes, whose presentation resists viral immunomodulation. The HLA type of each donor mattered for the analysis, because public TCR beta signatures pointed to carriage of CMV infection along with the matching HLA type.

This clonotype occurred a few times. There is no known antigen for this receptor. Per-nucleotide qualities are absent, and no much larger clonotype sits a single base away. Broader findings and caveats from the paper: Cumulative frequency of public TCR beta family members discriminated carriers of CMV infection plus the relevant HLA type in this cohort and an independent 352-donor cohort. The ex vivo response was dominated by HLA-C-restricted CMV-specific TCR beta clonotypes, which also provided the single most frequent clonotype in two of eight donors.

This specimen's treatment or condition label, per the study, means: in vitro stimulation with specific CMV peptide epitopes to enrich CMV-specific T cells. The listed sequencing device is Illumina HiSeq 1500. The public reads were reprocessed in TCRdb via fastp at Q25 and MiXCR, keeping in-frame beta chains. All rows with the same CDR3 protein become a single entry with the most common DNA and genes. This sample has some 130,000 distinct CDR3 sequences in its table, and over 30% of those were observed once. 45% to 60% of the sample lies in the top ten. Sequenced material: CD8+ T cells from cultured PBMCs, taken from culture after CMV antigen stimulation. The receptor's source is a human donor in good health (CMV status not recorded). Some clones in this sample may be carry-over from other donors' samples.

The CDR3 protein: CASSPSAGGRYNEQFF. In nucleotide form, the sequence is TGTGCCAGCAGCCCGTCGGCGGGGGGTCGCTACAATGAGCAGTTCTTC. This chain is built from TRBV7-8 and TRBJ2-1; a stretch of 8 junction bases matches TRBD2. Trimming removed 5 bases from V and 3 bases from J; the gene matches leave 9 bases unexplained. The germline V gene gives CDR1 as SGHVS and CDR2 as FQNEAQ. Counted from cysteine to phenylalanine, this CDR3 has 16 amino acids. Of all the DNA, just the CDR3 is kept, 48 bases in frame from base 1.